The source of this TCR beta chain is a study of blood T cells in healthy people across ages (dated by TCRdb to 2015 to 2017). Study-wide context: In model experiments, template switching captured roughly one uniquely barcoded TCR beta cDNA molecule for every two T cells. To track age-related changes in TCR beta repertoire diversity, the study relied on deep sequencing normalized with unique cDNA molecular identifiers. The study analyzed two additional independent replicas of 1 million unique cDNA reads from the same blood draw for two donors, one aged 18 to 30 and one aged 80 or older. To avoid experimental bias, donors of different ages were randomly spread across the sequencing lanes. The donors were split into four age groups: young (average around 16 years), middle-aged (39), aged (around 67) and long-lived (approximately 80). Overall results and qualifications from the work: Conclusive comparison of naive and antigen-experienced compartments was prevented by the profiling of bulk unsorted PBMCs. Estimates of total diversity from one million sequenced T cells were regarded as lower bounds and underestimates. A strong correlation was found between observed TCR beta diversity and the percentage of naive T cells measured by flow cytometry. The CMV infection status of donors was not known, potentially confounding age-related changes in expanded clonotypes. Compared with the aged group, the long-lived group had more naive CD4+ T cells, fewer expanded clones and increased TCR diversity, suggesting age selection. Observed TCR beta diversity per million T cells fell roughly linearly with age, and a significant reduction was already apparent by age around 40.

Libraries came from 5' RACE. Instrument on record: Illumina HiSeq 2500. A second PCR of about 7 to 12 cycles was performed with a sample-barcoded 5' primer and a J-beta primer mix. A unique molecular identifier was introduced onto each TCR beta cDNA molecule by a template-switch 5' adaptor carrying 12 random nucleotides. At least 2.5 million CDR3-containing paired-end reads were obtained from each sample. First-strand cDNA was synthesized from all RNA with the Mint cDNA synthesis kit, primed by a TRBC-specific oligonucleotide. Following uracil-DNA glycosylase treatment, a first 18-cycle PCR with universal primers M1SS and BC2_uni_R was performed on all cDNA. In the paper's pipeline: For normalization, 1 million high-quality reads were randomly selected from each sample, with every read carrying a distinct molecular identifier. Reads with shared molecular identifiers were discarded instead of being binned into consensus sequences. CDR3 identification, clonotype clustering and error correction used MiTCR with a Q25 quality threshold and the strictest error-elimination algorithm. A nonparametric unseen species model with Euler transformation was used to estimate lower-bound total TCR beta diversity. TCRdb reanalyzed the raw reads on its own, using fastp at Q25 for trimming and MiXCR for clone calling, and kept in-frame beta chains. Rows merge per CDR3 protein into single entries with the most common DNA and genes. The V and J calls were not made by the authors but by TCRdb's processing. The sample table records about 1.4 million distinct CDR3 sequences; almost 60% of these occur just once. The leading ten clones occupy approximately 7% of the sample.

About this clonotype: What this receptor recognizes is not known. No base qualities exist here, and no much larger clone lies one base off it.

Donors were a few dozen systemically healthy Caucasian individuals from Russia aged 6 to 90 years. Each donor gave approximately 9.3 milliliters of peripheral blood, collected into EDTA-treated Vacutainer tubes. Ficoll-Paque density-gradient centrifugation was used to isolate PBMCs, with at least 7 million per sample. Total RNA was extracted from PBMCs with Trizol reagent, with at least 6 micrograms obtained per sample. For every donor, an aliquot of PBMCs went through flow cytometry to measure the percentages of naive CD45RAhigh/CD27high T cells. Including cysteine and phenylalanine, the CDR3 has 14 amino acids. CDR3 DNA only is kept here, 42 bases in frame from base 1. From the germline V gene, CDR1 is SNHLY and CDR2 is FYNNEI. V lost 9 bases and J lost 8 bases; the stretch between them is 22 bases long.

This sequence originates from a man younger than 35 in good health. Sequenced material: blood. The chain is made from TRBV2 and TRBJ1-2, with the D segment identity uncertain. CDR3 protein: CASRVRIRQLGYTF. The sequenced DNA: TGTGCCAGTAGAGTCAGGATTCGTCAACTCGGCTACACCTTC.